The 15 T cell receptor beta chains listed next were all sequenced from one sample in a study of shared clonotypes between healthy human individuals. Data came from immunoSEQ multiplex PCR; TCRdb stores just in-frame clones and leaves some out. This table has 2,500,000 or so clones, around 93% appearing once. Sequenced material: naive CD4+ T cells from PBMCs. Subset denoted: CD45RA+ positively selected. These TCRs come from a man aged 18 to 29 in good health. Some clones in this sample may be carry-over from other donors' samples.

The rearrangement joins TRBV28 to TRBJ2-2; a possible D gene is TRBD1 (5 bases). The CDR3 consists of 15 residues. The V gene lost 6 bases and the J gene lost 1 base, with 12 bases spanning the gap. CDR1 MDHEN and CDR2 SYDVKM come from the germline V gene. The CDR3 DNA reads TGTGCCAGCAGGACAGACACAGTGAACACCGGGGAGCTGTTTTTT. As protein: CASRTDTVNTGELFF.

This chain uses TRBV29-1 with TRBJ1-1; D not certain. Trimming stripped 1 base from V and 0 bases from J, with 6 bases between. Germline V gene sequence: CDR1 SQVTM, CDR2 ANQGSEA. This CDR3 contains 13 residues. The CDR3 reads CSVEGFMNTEAFF. CDR3 in DNA: TGCAGCGTTGAAGGATTCATGAACACTGAAGCTTTCTTT.

The chain recombines TRBV2 with TRBJ2-3, with 10 bases that match TRBD2. CDR1 SNHLY and CDR2 FYNNEI come from the germline V gene. The ends lost 3 bases at V and 2 bases at J; junction bases unmatched: 5. This CDR3 region has 16 residues. This chain's CDR3 is CASSETGLAVTDTQYF. The CDR3 nucleotides are TGTGCCAGCAGTGAGACAGGACTAGCGGTCACAGATACGCAGTATTTT.

V is TRBV4-1 and J is TRBJ1-1; D not resolved. This CDR3 has 17 residues. CDR1 and CDR2 from the germline V gene are MGHRA and YSYEKL. The ends were cut back, 0 bases at V and 1 base at J, with 15 bases in the middle. The CDR3 here is CASSQDEGRTGNTEAFF. DNA of the CDR3: TGCGCCAGCAGCCAAGATGAAGGAAGGACGGGGAACACTGAAGCTTTCTTT.

The chain employs TRBV6-5 and TRBJ1-5; TRBD1 matches 7 bases. V dropped 8 bases and J dropped 0; count of bases not matched to a gene: 4. Germline V lookup: CDR1 MNHEY, CDR2 SVGAGI. The CDR3 length is 14 residues. The CDR3 DNA follows: TGTGCCAGCCGGGACAGTTATAGCAATCAGCCCCAGCATTTT. It encodes CASRDSYSNQPQHF.

The J gene is TRBJ1-1, the V gene TRBV28; D is possibly TRBD1 (5 bases). Looked up from germline, CDR1 is MDHEN and CDR2 is SYDVKM. CDR3 length equals 13 residues. V lost 6 bases, J lost 1 base, and 9 bases lay in between. The CDR3 region is CASRRRGNTEAFF. CDR3 nucleotides: TGTGCCAGCAGGCGGAGGGGGAACACTGAAGCTTTCTTT.

The genes are TRBV29-1 and TRBJ2-5; weak D call: TRBD2 (5 bases). Germline V lookup: CDR1 SQVTM, CDR2 ANQGSEA. CDR3 size: 13 residues. Trimming stripped 4 bases from V and 4 bases from J, with 13 bases between. CDR3 protein: CSVARRMTETQYF. DNA for the CDR3: TGCAGCGTTGCCAGGAGGATGACAGAGACCCAGTACTTC. Full variable domain (missing parts from reference TRBV29-1 and TRBJ2-5): SAVISQKPSRDICQRGTSLTIQCQVDSQVTMMFWYRQQPGQSLTLIATANQGSEATYESGFVIDKFPISRPNLTFSTLTVSNMSPEDSSIYLCSVARRMTETQYFGPGTRLLVL.

The chain employs TRBV2 and TRBJ2-7; D may be TRBD1 (5 bases). This CDR3 has 14 amino acids. Trimming stripped 6 bases from V and 1 base from J, with 13 bases between. Germline CDR1 and CDR2: SNHLY and FYNNEI. CDR3 sequence (DNA): TGTGCCAGCAGGAAGGGGATCCTGTCCTACGAGCAGTACTTC. It is translated as CASRKGILSYEQYF.

On this clone itself: The same CDR3 can be traced to other DNA sequences in this sample. The chain has TRBV7-2 and TRBJ2-1, with 9 bases that match TRBD2. The CDR3 runs 15 residues. The germline gives CDR1 SGHTA, CDR2 FQGNSA. The V gene end was trimmed by 5 bases and the J gene end by 2 bases; junction bases not matched to a gene: 4. The CDR3 DNA reads as TGTGCCAGCAGCCGCACTAGCGGGCCCTACAATGAGCAGTTCTTC. The encoded protein is CASSRTSGPYNEQFF.

The gene calls are TRBV5-1 and TRBJ2-1; TRBD1 matches 11 bases. The CDR3 spans 16 residues. Trimming cost V 4 bases and J 0 bases; bases outside gene matches: 3. CDR1 and CDR2 from the germline V gene are SGHRS and YFSETQ. For the CDR3, the DNA is TGCGCCAGCAGCGCAGGGACAGGGGGCTCCTACAATGAGCAGTTCTTC. Its protein is CASSAGTGGSYNEQFF.

The chain is built from TRBV27 and TRBJ2-1; 13 bases agree with TRBD2. The germline gives CDR1 MNHEY, CDR2 SMNVEV (reference sequence). The V segment lost 6 bases and the J segment 5 bases; nucleotides outside the gene matches: 13. This CDR3 is 18 amino acids long. The CDR3 DNA sequence: TGTGCCAGCAGAAAAACAAGCCCGGGACTAGCGGGAAACAATGAGCAGTTCTTC. Protein product: CASRKTSPGLAGNNEQFF.

The chain couples TRBV28 to TRBJ1-1, with D perhaps matching TRBD1 (6 bases). V dropped 6 bases and J dropped 12 bases, with 26 bases sitting between them. This CDR3 has 15 residues. Germline V gene data show CDR1 as MDHEN and CDR2 as SYDVKM. The CDR3, as DNA: TGTGCCAGCAGCCCGTGGGCAGGACTAGGGGGTGATTCTTTCTTT. Its translation is CASSPWAGLGGDSFF.

This sequence joins TRBV5-1 and TRBJ1-4; D perhaps matches TRBD1 (5 bases). V gave up 0 bases and J gave up 1 base, with 13 bases separating them. The CDR3 runs 17 residues. In germline, CDR1 is SGHRS, CDR2 YFSETQ. The CDR3 spells CASSLGDSLRTNEKLFF. CDR3 nucleotide sequence: TGCGCCAGCAGCTTGGGTGACAGTCTCAGAACTAATGAAAAACTGTTTTTT.

This clone was seen a few times. The same CDR3 is also encoded by other DNA sequences in this sample. V gene TRBV4-1 combines with J gene TRBJ1-5; D gene ambiguous. The germline V gene has CDR1 MGHRA and CDR2 YSYEKL. CDR3 size: 15 residues. V dropped 0 bases and J dropped 2 bases, with 8 bases sitting between them. As DNA, the CDR3 is TGCGCCAGCAGCCAAGACCCCGGAGGCAATCAGCCCCAGCATTTT. Translation: CASSQDPGGNQPQHF.

V gene TRBV4-3 combines with J gene TRBJ2-5; 8 bases align to TRBD2. The CDR3 consists of 16 residues. CDR1 and CDR2 (germline): LGHNA, YSLEER. Germline trimming cut 0 bases from V and 5 bases from J; bases unmatched to any gene: 8. The chain's CDR3 is CASSQDGPGGSETQYF. CDR3 DNA sequence: TGCGCCAGCAGCCAAGATGGGCCGGGAGGGAGTGAGACCCAGTACTTC.